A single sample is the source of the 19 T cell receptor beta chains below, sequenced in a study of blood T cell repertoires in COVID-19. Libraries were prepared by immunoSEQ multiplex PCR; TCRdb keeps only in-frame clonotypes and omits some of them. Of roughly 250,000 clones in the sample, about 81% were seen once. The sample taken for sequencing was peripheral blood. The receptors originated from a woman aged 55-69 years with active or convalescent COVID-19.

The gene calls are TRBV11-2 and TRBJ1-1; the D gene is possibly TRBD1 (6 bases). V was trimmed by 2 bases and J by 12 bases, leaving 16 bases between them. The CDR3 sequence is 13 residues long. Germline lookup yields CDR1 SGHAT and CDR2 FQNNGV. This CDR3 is CASSLNTPGDPFF. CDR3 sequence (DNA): TGTGCCAGCAGCTTAAATACCCCAGGGGATCCTTTCTTT.

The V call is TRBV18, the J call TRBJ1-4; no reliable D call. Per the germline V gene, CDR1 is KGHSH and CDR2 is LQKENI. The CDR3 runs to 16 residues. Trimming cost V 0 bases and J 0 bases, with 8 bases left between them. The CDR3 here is CASSPPDGATNEKLFF. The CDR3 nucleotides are TGTGCCAGCTCACCACCTGACGGAGCAACTAATGAAAAACTGTTTTTT.

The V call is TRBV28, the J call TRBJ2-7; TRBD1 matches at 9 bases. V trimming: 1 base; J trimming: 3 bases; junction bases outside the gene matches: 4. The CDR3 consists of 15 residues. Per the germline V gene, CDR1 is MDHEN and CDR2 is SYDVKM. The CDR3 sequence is CASSLSGTGHYEQYF. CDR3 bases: TGTGCCAGCAGTTTATCCGGGACAGGGCACTACGAGCAGTACTTC. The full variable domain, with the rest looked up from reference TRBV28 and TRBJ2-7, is DVKVTQSSRYLVKRTGEKVFLECVQDMDHENMFWYRQDPGLGLRLIYFSYDVKMKEKGDIPEGYSVSREKKERFSLILESASTNQTSMYLCASSLSGTGHYEQYFGPGTRLTVT.

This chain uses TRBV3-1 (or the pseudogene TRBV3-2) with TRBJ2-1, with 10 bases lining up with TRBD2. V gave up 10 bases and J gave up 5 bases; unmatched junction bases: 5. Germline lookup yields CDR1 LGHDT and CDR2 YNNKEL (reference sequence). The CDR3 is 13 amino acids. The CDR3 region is CATRAGGHNEQFF. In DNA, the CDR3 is TGTGCCACCAGAGCGGGGGGGCACAATGAGCAGTTCTTC.

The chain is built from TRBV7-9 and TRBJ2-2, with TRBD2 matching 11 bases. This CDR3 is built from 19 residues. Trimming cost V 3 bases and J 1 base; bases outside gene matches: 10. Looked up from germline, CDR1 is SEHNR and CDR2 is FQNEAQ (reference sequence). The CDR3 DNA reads TGTGCCAGCAGCTTCCGCGGCATACTAGCGGGGGAGAACACCGGGGAGCTGTTTTTT. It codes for CASSFRGILAGENTGELFF.

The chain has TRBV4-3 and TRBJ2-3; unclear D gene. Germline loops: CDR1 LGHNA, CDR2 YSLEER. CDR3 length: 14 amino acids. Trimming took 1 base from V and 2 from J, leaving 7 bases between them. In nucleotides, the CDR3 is TGCGCCAGCAGCCAAGGGGCCAACACAGATACGCAGTATTTT. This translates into CASSQGANTDTQYF.

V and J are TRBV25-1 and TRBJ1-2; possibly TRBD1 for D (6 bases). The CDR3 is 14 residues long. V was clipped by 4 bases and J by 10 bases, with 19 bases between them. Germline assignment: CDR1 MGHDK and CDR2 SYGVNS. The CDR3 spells CASSGGQGFGDYTF. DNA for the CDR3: TGTGCCAGCAGTGGAGGCCAGGGGTTCGGGGACTACACCTTC.

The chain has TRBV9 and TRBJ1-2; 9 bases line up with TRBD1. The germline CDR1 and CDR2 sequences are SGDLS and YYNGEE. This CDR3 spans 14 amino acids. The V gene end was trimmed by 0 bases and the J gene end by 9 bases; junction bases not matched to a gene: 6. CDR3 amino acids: CASSVATTGGSYTF. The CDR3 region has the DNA TGTGCCAGCAGCGTAGCTACGACAGGGGGTAGCTACACCTTC.

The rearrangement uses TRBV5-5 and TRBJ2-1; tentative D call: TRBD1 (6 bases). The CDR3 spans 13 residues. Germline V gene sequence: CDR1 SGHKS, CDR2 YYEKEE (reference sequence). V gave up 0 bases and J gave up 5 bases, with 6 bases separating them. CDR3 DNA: TGTGCCAGCAGCTTGGCAGGGGACAATGAGCAGTTCTTC. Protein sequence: CASSLAGDNEQFF.

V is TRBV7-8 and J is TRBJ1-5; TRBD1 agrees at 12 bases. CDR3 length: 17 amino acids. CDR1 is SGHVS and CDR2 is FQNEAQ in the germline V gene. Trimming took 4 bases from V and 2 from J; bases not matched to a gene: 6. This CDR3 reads CASSWGTGGLGNQPQHF. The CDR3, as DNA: TGTGCCAGCAGCTGGGGGACAGGGGGCCTCGGCAATCAGCCCCAGCATTTT.

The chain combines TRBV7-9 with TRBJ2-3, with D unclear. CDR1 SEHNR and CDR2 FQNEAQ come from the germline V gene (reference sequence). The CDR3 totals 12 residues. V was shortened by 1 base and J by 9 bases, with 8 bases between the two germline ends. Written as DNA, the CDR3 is TGTGCCAGCAGCTTAGGTCTTCTAACGCAGTATTTT. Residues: CASSLGLLTQYF.

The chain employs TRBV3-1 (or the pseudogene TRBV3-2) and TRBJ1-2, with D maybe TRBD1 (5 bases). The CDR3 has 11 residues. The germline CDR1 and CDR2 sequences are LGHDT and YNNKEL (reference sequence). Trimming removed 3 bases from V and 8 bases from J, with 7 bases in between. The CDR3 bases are TGTGCCAGCAGCCAGGGGGGGGGCTACACCTTC. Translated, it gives CASSQGGGYTF.

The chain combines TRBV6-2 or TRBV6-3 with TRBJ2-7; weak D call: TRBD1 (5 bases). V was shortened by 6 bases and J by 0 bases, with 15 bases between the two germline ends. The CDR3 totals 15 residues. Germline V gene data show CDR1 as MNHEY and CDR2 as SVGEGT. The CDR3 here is CASSQQADVSYEQYF. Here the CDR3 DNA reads TGTGCCAGCAGCCAACAGGCCGACGTCTCCTACGAGCAGTACTTC.

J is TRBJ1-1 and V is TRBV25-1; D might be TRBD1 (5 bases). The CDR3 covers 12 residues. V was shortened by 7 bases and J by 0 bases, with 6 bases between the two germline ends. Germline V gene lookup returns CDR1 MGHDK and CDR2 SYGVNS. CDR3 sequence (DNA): TGTGCCAGCACAGGGATGAACACTGAAGCTTTCTTT. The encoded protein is CASTGMNTEAFF.

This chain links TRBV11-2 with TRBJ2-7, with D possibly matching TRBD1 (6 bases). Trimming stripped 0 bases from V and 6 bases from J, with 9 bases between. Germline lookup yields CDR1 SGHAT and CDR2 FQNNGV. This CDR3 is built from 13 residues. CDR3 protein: CASSLDRGGEQYF. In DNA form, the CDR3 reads TGTGCCAGCAGCTTAGACAGGGGCGGCGAGCAGTACTTC.

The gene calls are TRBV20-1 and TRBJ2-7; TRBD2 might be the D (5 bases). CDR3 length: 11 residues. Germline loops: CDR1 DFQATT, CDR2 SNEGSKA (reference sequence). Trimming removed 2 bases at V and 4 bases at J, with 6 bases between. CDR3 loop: CSARSGYEQYF. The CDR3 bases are TGCAGTGCTAGATCGGGGTACGAGCAGTACTTC.

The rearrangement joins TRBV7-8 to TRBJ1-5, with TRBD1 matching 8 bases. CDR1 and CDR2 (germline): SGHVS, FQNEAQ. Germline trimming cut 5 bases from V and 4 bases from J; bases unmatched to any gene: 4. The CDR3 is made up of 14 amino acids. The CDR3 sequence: CASSPRTGNQPQHF. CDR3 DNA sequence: TGTGCCAGCAGCCCTAGGACAGGGAATCAGCCCCAGCATTTT. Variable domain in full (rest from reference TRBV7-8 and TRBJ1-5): GAGVSQSPRYKVAKRGQDVALRCDPISGHVSLFWYQQALGQGPEFLTYFQNEAQLDKSGLPSDRFFAERPEGSVSTLKIQRTQQEDSAVYLCASSPRTGNQPQHFGDGTRLSIL.

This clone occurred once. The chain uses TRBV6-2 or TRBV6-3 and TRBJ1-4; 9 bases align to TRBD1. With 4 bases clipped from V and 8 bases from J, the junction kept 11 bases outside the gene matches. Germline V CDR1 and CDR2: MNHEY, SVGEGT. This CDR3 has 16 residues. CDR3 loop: CASSSMGTGSREKLFF. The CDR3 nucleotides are TGTGCCAGCAGTTCGATGGGGACAGGGAGCCGAGAAAAACTGTTTTTT.

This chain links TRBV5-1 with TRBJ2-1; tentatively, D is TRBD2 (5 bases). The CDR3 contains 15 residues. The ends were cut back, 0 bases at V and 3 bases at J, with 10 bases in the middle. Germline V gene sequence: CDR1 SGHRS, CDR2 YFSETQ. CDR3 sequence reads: CASSLDGDNYNEQFF. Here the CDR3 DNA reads TGCGCCAGCAGCTTGGACGGGGATAACTACAATGAGCAGTTCTTC.